This entry describes one TCR beta chain. Treatment defined: some 19 received Ad26.COV2.S at low or high dose, single or two shots; roughly five received placebo; per-sample allocation not given. On day 63 after the first injection, vaccine and placebo recipients gave samples. Using immunoSEQ multiplex PCR, the repertoire was profiled, and TCRdb retains in-frame clones only, with some absent. Of 400,000 or so clones listed, about 85% are singletons. This CDR3 has 16 amino acids. Trimming removed 1 base from V and 7 bases from J; junction bases left unmatched: 9. The germline CDR1 and CDR2 sequences are SGHTA and FQGNSA. These data belong to a study of Ad26.COV2.S vaccination and SARS-CoV-2 variants.

The clonotype was recovered from a person aged 18-60 years who received the Ad26.COV2.S COVID-19 vaccine or a placebo. The chain is built from TRBV7-2 and TRBJ2-1, with 8 bases identical to TRBD2. The starting material was peripheral blood, obtained in a trial of Ad26.COV2.S vaccine versus placebo. The CDR3 region is CASSLVGSGGSNEQFF. The CDR3 DNA is TGTGCCAGCAGCTTAGTTGGTTCGGGGGGGAGTAATGAGCAGTTCTTC. Filled out from reference TRBV7-2 and TRBJ2-1, the complete variable domain reads GAGVSQSPSNKVTEKGKDVELRCDPISGHTALYWYRQSLGQGLEFLIYFQGNSAPDKSGLPSDRFSAERTGGSVSTLTIQRTQQEDSAVYLCASSLVGSGGSNEQFFGPGTRLTVL.